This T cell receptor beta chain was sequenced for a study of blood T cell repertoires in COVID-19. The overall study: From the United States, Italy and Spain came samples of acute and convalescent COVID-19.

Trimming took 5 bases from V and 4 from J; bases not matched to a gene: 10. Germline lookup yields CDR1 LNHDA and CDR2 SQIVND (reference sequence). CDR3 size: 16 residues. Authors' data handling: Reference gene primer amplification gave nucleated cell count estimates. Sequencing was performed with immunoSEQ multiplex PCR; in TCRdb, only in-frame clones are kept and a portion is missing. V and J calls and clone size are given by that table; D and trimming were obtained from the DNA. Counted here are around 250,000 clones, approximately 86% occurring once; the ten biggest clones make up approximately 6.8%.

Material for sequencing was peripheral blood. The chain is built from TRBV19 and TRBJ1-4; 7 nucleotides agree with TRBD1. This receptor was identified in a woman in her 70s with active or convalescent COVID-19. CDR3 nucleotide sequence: TGTGCCAGTAGTGAGACAGGGAGCGCTGGTAATGAAAAACTGTTTTTT. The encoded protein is CASSETGSAGNEKLFF.